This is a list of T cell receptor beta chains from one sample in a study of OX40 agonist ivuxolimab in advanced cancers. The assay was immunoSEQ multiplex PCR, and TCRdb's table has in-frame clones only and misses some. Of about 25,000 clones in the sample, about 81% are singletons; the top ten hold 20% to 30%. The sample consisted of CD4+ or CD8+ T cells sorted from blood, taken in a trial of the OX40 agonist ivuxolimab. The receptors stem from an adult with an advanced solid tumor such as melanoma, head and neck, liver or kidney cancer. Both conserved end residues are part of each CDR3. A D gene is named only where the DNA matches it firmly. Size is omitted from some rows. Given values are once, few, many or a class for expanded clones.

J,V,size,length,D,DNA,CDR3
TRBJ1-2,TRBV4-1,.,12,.,TGCGCCAGCAGCCAAGATCATTTGAAGTACACCTTC,CASSQDHLKYTF
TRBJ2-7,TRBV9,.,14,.,TGTGCCAGCAGCGTAGGGGACGGCCCCTACGAGCAGTACTTC,CASSVGDGPYEQYF
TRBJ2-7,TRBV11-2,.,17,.,TGTGCCAGCAGCTTAGATCCCCCCGGCGGGGCCTCCTACGAGCAGTACTTC,CASSLDPPGGASYEQYF
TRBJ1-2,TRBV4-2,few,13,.,TGTGCCAGCAGCCAAGATATACCCGATGGCTACACCTTC,CASSQDIPDGYTF
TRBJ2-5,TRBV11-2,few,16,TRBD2,TGTGCCAGCAGCTTAGATCTAGCGGGGACCCAAGAGACCCAGTACTTC,CASSLDLAGTQETQYF
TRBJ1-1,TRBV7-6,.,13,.,TGTGCCAGCAGCTTAGGTGGGCTCTTCGAAGCTTTCTTT,CASSLGGLFEAFF
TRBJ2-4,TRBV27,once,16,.,TGTGCCAGCAGTTTATGGGCACCTATAGCCAAAAACATTCAGTACTTC,CASSLWAPIAKNIQYF
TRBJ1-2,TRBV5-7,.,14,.,TGTGCCAGCAGCTTGGGGACCGCGAACTATGGCTACACCTTC,CASSLGTANYGYTF
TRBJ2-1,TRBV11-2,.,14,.,TGTGCCAGCAGCTTAGCGGTAATTTACAATGAGCAGTTCTTC,CASSLAVIYNEQFF
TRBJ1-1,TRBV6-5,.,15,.,TGTGCCAGCAGTTACTCGGGGGCTATGAACACTGAAGCTTTCTTT,CASSYSGAMNTEAFF
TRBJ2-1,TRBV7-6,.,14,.,TGTGCCAGCAGTGACAGCGGGCCCTACAATGAGCAGTTCTTC,CASSDSGPYNEQFF
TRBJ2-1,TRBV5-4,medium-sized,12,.,TGTGCCAGCAGCTTGGTAAATGATGAGCAGTTCTTC,CASSLVNDEQFF
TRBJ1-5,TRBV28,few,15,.,TGTGCCAGCAGTTTAGGGATTAATAGCAATCAGCCCCAGCATTTT,CASSLGINSNQPQHF
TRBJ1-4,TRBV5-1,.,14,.,TGCGCCAGCAGCTCGGAGGGGTCTAATGAAAAACTGTTTTTT,CASSSEGSNEKLFF
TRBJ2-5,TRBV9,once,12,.,TGTGCCAGCAGCCCGAACCAAGAGACCCAGTACTTC,CASSPNQETQYF
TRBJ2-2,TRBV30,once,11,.,TGTGCCTGGAGTGTAACCGGGGAGCTGTTTTTT,CAWSVTGELFF
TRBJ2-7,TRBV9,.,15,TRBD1,TGTGCCAGCAGCCCCAGACAGGGGGCATTCCACGAGCAGTACTTC,CASSPRQGAFHEQYF
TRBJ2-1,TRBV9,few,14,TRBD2,TGTGCCAGCAATGGCGGGAGGGACTACAATGAGCAGTTCTTC,CASNGGRDYNEQFF
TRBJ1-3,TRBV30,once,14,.,TGTGCCTGGAGTGCCGGACAGTCCGGAAACACCATATATTTT,CAWSAGQSGNTIYF
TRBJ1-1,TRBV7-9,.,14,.,TGTGCCAGCAGCTTACAGGTGGTATTTGATGAAGCTTTCTTT,CASSLQVVFDEAFF
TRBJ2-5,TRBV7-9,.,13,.,TGTGCCAGCAGATCGACAGTCAAGCAGACCCAGTACTTC,CASRSTVKQTQYF
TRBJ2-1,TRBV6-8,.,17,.,TGTGCCAGCAGTTACTCGAAAGGTCGAAGCTCCTACAATGAGCAGTTCTTC,CASSYSKGRSSYNEQFF
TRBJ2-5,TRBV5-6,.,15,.,TGTGCCAGCAGCTCCTCTTTTCAGTGGTCGGAGACCCAGTACTTC,CASSSSFQWSETQYF
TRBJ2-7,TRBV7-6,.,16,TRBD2,TGTGCCAGCAGCTTAGCGCTAGCGGGAGGGCCGTACGAGCAGTACTTC,CASSLALAGGPYEQYF
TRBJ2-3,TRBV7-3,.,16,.,TGTGCCAGCAGCTTAGGGGCAGGGGCTAGCACAGATACGCAGTATTTT,CASSLGAGASTDTQYF